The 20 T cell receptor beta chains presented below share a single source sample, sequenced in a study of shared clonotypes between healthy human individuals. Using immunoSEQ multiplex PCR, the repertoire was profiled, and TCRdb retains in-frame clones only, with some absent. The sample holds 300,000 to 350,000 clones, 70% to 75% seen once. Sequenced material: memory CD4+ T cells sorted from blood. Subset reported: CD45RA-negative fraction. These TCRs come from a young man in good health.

CDR3 coding DNA: TGCGCCAGCAGACAGGAGGTCAATCAGCCCCAGCATTTT. The encoded protein is CASRQEVNQPQHF. The V and J genes are TRBV10-2 and TRBJ1-5, with TRBD1 as a possible D gene (5 bases). This CDR3 contains 13 residues. Germline CDR1 and CDR2: WSHSY and SAAADI. V was cut by 6 bases and J by 3 bases, with 9 bases left in between.

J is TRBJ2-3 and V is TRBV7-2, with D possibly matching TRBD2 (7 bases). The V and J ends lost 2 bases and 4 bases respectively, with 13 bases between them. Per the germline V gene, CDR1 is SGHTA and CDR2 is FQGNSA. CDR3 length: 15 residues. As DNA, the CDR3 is TGTGCCAGCAGCTTATGGAGGGGGGGTTCAGATACGCAGTATTTT. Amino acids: CASSLWRGGSDTQYF.

The CDR3 region has the DNA TGTGCCATCAGCGGGGACCCTCCGGTGGCTGAAGCTTTCTTT. Its translation: CAISGDPPVAEAFF. The chain carries TRBV10-3 and TRBJ1-1, with D possibly being TRBD1 (5 bases). Trimming pared 6 bases from V and 6 bases from J, leaving 17 bases between. Germline CDR1 ENHRY, CDR2 SYGVKD. This CDR3 is built from 14 residues.

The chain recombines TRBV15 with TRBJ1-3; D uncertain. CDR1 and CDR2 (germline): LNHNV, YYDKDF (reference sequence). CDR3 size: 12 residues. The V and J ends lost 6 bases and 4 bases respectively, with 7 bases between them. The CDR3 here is CATRGIGNTIYF. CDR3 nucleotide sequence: TGTGCCACCAGGGGGATCGGAAACACCATATATTTT.

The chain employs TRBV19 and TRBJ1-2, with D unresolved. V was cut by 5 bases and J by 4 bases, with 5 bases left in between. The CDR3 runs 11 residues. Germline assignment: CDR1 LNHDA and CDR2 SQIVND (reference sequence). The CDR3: CASSALYGYTF. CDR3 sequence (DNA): TGTGCCAGTAGTGCCCTCTATGGCTACACCTTC.

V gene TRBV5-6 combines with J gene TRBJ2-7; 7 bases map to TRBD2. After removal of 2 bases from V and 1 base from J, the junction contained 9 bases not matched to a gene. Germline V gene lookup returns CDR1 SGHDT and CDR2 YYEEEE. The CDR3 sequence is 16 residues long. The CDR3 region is CASSFGDNGRSYEQYF. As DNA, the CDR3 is TGTGCCAGCAGCTTCGGAGATAACGGGAGGTCCTACGAGCAGTACTTC.

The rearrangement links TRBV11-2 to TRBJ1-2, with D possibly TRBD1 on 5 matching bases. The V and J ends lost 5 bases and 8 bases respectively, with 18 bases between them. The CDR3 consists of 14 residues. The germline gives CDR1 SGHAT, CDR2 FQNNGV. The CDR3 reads CASSQRAGLEGYTF. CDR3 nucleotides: TGTGCCAGCAGCCAACGAGCAGGGTTAGAGGGCTACACCTTC. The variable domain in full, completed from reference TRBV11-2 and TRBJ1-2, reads EAGVAQSPRYKIIEKRQSVAFWCNPISGHATLYWYQQILGQGPKLLIQFQNNGVVDDSQLPKDRFSAERLKGVDSTLKIQPAKLEDSAVYLCASSQRAGLEGYTFGSGTRLTVV.

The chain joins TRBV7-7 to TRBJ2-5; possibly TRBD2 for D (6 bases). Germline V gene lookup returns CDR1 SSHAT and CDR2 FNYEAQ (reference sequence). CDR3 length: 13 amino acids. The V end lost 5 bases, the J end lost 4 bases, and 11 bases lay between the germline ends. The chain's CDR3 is CASSPRRGETQYF. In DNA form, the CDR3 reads TGTGCCAGCAGCCCCCGGAGGGGAGAGACCCAGTACTTC.

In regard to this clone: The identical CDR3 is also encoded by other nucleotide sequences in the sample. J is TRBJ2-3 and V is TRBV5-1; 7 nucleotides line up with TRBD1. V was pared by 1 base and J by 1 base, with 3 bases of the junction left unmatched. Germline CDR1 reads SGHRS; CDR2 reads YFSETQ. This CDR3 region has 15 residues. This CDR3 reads CASSLRGLGTDTQYF. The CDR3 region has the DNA TGCGCCAGCAGCTTGAGGGGGCTTGGCACAGATACGCAGTATTTT.

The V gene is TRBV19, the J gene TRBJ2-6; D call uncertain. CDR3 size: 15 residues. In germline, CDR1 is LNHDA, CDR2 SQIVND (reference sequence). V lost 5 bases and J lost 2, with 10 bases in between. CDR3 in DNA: TGTGCCAGTAGTGCAGAGAACGCTGGGGCCAACGTCCTGACTTTC. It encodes CASSAENAGANVLTF.

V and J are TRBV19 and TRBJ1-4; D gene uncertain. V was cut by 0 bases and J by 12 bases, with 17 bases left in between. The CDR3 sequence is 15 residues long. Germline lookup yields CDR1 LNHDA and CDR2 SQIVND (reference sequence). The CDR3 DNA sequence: TGTGCCAGTAGTATAGAGCAGCGTCCTAACTTCCAACTGTTTTTT. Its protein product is CASSIEQRPNFQLFF.

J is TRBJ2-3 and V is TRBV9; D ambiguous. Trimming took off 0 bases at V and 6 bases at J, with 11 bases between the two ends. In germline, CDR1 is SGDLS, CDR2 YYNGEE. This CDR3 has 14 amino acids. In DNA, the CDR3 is TGTGCCAGCAGCGTAGAGGGTAGATCGGATACGCAGTATTTT. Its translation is CASSVEGRSDTQYF.

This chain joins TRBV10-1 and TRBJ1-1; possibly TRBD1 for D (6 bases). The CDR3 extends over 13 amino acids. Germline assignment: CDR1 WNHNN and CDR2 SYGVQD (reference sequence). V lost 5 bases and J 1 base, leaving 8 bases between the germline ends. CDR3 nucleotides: TGCGCCAGCAGTTGGGACAAGAACACTGAAGCTTTCTTT. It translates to CASSWDKNTEAFF.

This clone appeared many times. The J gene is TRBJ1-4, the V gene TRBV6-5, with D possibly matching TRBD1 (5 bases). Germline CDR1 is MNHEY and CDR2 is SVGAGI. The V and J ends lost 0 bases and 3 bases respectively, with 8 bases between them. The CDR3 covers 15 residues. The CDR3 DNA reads TGTGCCAGCAGTTACTCAGGGACCTCTAATGAAAAACTGTTTTTT. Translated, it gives CASSYSGTSNEKLFF.

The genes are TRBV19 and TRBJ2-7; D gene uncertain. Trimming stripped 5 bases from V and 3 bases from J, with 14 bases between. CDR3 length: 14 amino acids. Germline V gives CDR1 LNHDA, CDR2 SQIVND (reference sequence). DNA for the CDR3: TGTGCCAGTAGTCGGGTTAGGTTCGACTACGAGCAGTACTTC. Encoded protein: CASSRVRFDYEQYF.

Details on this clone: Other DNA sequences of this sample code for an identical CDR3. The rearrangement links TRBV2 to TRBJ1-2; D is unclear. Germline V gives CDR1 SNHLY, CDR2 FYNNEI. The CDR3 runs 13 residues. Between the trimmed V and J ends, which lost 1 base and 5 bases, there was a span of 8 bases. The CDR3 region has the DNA TGTGCCAGCAGTGAAGAAGGGAGGTATGGCTACACCTTC. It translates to CASSEEGRYGYTF.

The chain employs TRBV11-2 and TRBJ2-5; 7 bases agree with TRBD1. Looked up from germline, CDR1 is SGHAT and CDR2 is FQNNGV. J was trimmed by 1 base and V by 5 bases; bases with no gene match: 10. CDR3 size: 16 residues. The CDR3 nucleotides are TGTGCCAGCAGCCAGCGACAGGGTCGGATCCAAGAGACCCAGTACTTC. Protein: CASSQRQGRIQETQYF.

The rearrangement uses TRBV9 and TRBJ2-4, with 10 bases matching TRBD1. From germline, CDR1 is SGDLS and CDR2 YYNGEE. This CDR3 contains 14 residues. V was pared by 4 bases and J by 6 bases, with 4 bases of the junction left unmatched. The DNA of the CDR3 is TGTGCCAGCAGCCCTCGGACAGGGGGAAACATTCAGTACTTC. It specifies CASSPRTGGNIQYF.

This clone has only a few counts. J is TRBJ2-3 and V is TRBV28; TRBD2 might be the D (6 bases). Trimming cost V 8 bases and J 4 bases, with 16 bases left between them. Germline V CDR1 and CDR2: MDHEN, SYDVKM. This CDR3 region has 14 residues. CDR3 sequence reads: CASFSGGMADTQYF. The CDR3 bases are TGTGCCAGCTTCTCTGGCGGGATGGCAGATACGCAGTATTTT.

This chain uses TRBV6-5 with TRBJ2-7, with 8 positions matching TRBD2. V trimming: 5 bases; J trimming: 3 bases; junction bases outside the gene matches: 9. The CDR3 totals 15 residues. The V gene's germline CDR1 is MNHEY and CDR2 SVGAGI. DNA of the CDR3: TGTGCCAGCAGTAATCCTAGCGGGCCTCTCTACGAGCAGTACTTC. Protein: CASSNPSGPLYEQYF.